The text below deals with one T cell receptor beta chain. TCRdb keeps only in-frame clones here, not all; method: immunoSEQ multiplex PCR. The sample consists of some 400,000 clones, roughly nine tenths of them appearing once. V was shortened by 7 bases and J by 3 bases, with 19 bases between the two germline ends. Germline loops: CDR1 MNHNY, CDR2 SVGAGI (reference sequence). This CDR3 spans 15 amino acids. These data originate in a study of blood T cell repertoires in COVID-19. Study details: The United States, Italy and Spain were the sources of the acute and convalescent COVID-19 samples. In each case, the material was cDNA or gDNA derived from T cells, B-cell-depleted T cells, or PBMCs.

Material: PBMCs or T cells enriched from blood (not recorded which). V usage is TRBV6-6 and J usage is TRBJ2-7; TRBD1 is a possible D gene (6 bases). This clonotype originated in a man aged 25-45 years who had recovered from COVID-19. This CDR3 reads CASTKTGTQLYEQYF. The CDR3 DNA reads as TGTGCCAGCACCAAGACCGGGACACAACTCTACGAGCAGTACTTC.